The sequence of this T cell receptor (beta chain) was determined in a study of blood T cells in healthy people across ages. The CDR3 contains 12 residues. V dropped 6 bases and J dropped 7 bases, with 12 bases sitting between them. Germline V gene data show CDR1 as DFQATT and CDR2 as SNEGSKA (reference sequence). Primers used in a second PCR of about 6 to 11 cycles were a sample-barcoded 5' primer and a J-beta primer mix. TCRdb redid the calling of the 5' RACE reads with MiXCR, one entry per CDR3 protein. The table lists approximately 600,000 distinct CDR3 sequences, about 54% of them singletons, with approximately 40% in the top ten.

The source material was blood. This chain connects TRBV20-1 to TRBJ1-4; tentative D call: TRBD1 (6 bases). The TCR comes from a man aged 55 to 70 in good health. The DNA for the CDR3 is TGCAGTGCGTGGACGACAGGTGAAAAACTGTTTTTT. Protein product: CSAWTTGEKLFF.